These T cell receptor beta chains were read from a single sample in a study of blood T cell repertoires in COVID-19. TCRdb keeps only in-frame clones here, not all; method: immunoSEQ multiplex PCR. The repertoire holds about 39,000 clones, with roughly 85% as singletons. Material for sequencing was peripheral blood. The origin of the receptors is a man in his 60s with acute or convalescent COVID-19. Each CDR3 is given with its conserved first and last residue. D genes are given only for firm matches. Only some rows state a clone size, as once, few, many or a class for expanded clones.

TRBD1	TRBV10-3	TRBJ1-3	.	CAIATTGASGNTIYF	TGTGCCATCGCGACCACAGGGGCCTCTGGAAACACCATATATTTT
TRBD2	TRBV4-2	TRBJ2-1	.	CASSQDASGRLFF	TGTGCCAGCAGCCAAGACGCTAGCGGGAGACTGTTCTTC
TRBD1	TRBV4-1	TRBJ2-1	.	CASRRDSTESYEQFF	TGCGCCAGCAGACGGGACAGTACCGAGAGCTATGAGCAGTTCTTC
.	TRBV11-2	TRBJ1-1	.	CASSLTRTEAFF	TGTGCCAGCAGCTTAACGCGCACTGAAGCTTTCTTT
.	TRBV12-3/TRBV12-4	TRBJ2-1	.	CASSRTAYNEQFF	TGTGCCAGCAGCCGGACAGCTTACAATGAGCAGTTCTTC
.	TRBV28	TRBJ2-5	few	CASSLFRGSGQETQYF	TGTGCCAGCAGTCTATTTAGGGGGTCGGGGCAAGAGACCCAGTACTTC
.	TRBV7-2	TRBJ1-2	.	CASSLEPGDYGYTF	TGTGCCAGCAGCTTAGAACCAGGGGACTATGGCTACACCTTC
TRBD2	TRBV5-1	TRBJ2-1	once	CASSLTSGPLNEQFF	TGCGCCAGCAGCCTAACTAGCGGGCCCTTAAATGAGCAGTTCTTC
.	TRBV6-2/TRBV6-3	TRBJ2-2	.	CASSYGGARSTGELFF	TGTGCCAGCAGTTACGGGGGGGCTCGGTCCACCGGGGAGCTGTTTTTT
TRBD1	TRBV15	TRBJ1-2	.	CATSPTGANIYGYTF	TGTGCCACCAGCCCCACAGGGGCCAATATCTATGGCTACACCTTC
TRBD2	TRBV29-1	TRBJ2-1	.	CSVEGLAGVPINEQFF	TGCAGCGTTGAAGGCCTAGCGGGGGTCCCTATCAATGAGCAGTTCTTC
.	TRBV6-5	TRBJ2-5	.	CASRRGISETQYF	TGTGCCAGCAGGAGGGGGATATCAGAGACCCAGTACTTC
.	TRBV29-1	TRBJ1-4	.	CSVKGGTGNEKLFF	TGCAGCGTGAAGGGAGGGACGGGAAATGAAAAACTGTTTTTT
.	TRBV7-8	TRBJ2-5	.	CASSLRQQETQYF	TGTGCCAGCAGCTTGAGACAGCAAGAGACCCAGTACTTC
.	TRBV3-1/TRBV3-2	TRBJ2-5	.	CASSLRSLRETQYF	TGTGCCAGCAGCCTAAGGAGCCTGCGAGAGACCCAGTACTTC